Below, 25 T cell receptor beta chains from the same sample are listed, as sequenced in a study of metastatic and nonmetastatic thyroid tumors. No treatment had been given to any patient before thyroid surgery. Using MiXCR, TCRdb reanalyzed the PCR reads. The table shows 7,500 to 10,000 clones, with approximately 30% occurring only once. Sample: adjacent normal tissue. These receptors were obtained from a female donor with papillary thyroid cancer or a benign thyroid nodule (not recorded which). Some clones in this sample may be carry-over from other donors' samples.

This clone qualifies as large. The chain employs TRBV12-3 or TRBV12-4 and TRBJ2-7; tentatively, D is TRBD2 (6 bases). There are 13 residues in the CDR3. V gave up 3 bases and J gave up 4 bases, with 10 bases separating them. Written as DNA, the CDR3 is TGTGCCAGCAGTTTCGGGGAGGCGTACGAGCAGTACTTC. Encoded protein: CASSFGEAYEQYF.

This clone was detected many times. The chain is built from TRBV14 and TRBJ2-3, with D unclear. Trimming cost V 1 base and J 0 bases, with 11 bases left between them. The germline CDR1 and CDR2 sequences are SGHDN and FVKESK. CDR3 length: 16 amino acids. The CDR3 loop is CASSQGIVTSTDTQYF. In DNA form, the CDR3 reads TGTGCCAGCAGCCAAGGAATAGTCACTAGCACAGATACGCAGTATTTT. The full variable domain, in which reference TRBV14 and TRBJ2-3 provide the parts outside the CDR3, is EAGVTQFPSHSVIEKGQTVTLRCDPISGHDNLYWYRRVMGKEIKFLLHFVKESKQDESGMPNNRFLAERTGGTYSTLKVQPAELEDSGVYFCASSQGIVTSTDTQYFGPGTRLTVL.

The chain is built from TRBV7-8 and TRBJ1-6; D is undetermined. CDR3 length equals 13 residues. Germline V gene data show CDR1 as SGHVS and CDR2 as FQNEAQ. V was shortened by 5 bases and J by 12 bases, with 14 bases between the two germline ends. The CDR3 sequence: CASSLERPLPLHF. The CDR3 nucleotides read TGTGCCAGCAGCCTCGAGCGCCCCTTACCCCTCCACTTT.

This chain joins TRBV12-3 or TRBV12-4 and TRBJ2-7; the match to TRBD2 covers 10 bases. Losses at the gene ends were 5 bases for V and 0 bases for J; bases not matched to a gene: 7. CDR3 length equals 16 residues. The CDR3 nucleotides are TGTGCCAGCAGTCGCTTAGCGGGAGGAGCCTCCTACGAGCAGTACTTC. Translation gives CASSRLAGGASYEQYF.

V gene TRBV3-1 combines with J gene TRBJ1-1, with TRBD1 matching 9 bases. After removal of 1 base from V and 2 bases from J, the junction contained 11 bases not matched to a gene. The CDR3 contains 18 residues. Germline-derived CDR1 and CDR2 are LGHDT and YNNKEL (reference sequence). CDR3 DNA: TGTGCCAGCAGCCAAGCGGGGTCGACAGGGGGATTTAACACTGAAGCTTTCTTT. Residues: CASSQAGSTGGFNTEAFF.

In nucleotides, the CDR3 is TGCGCCAGCAGCCAACCAAGGCGGGGGAGAAATGAGCAGTTCTTC. Its protein is CASSQPRRGRNEQFF. V is TRBV4-1 and J is TRBJ2-1, with 7 bases matching TRBD2. Per germline, CDR1 MGHRA and CDR2 YSYEKL. The junction had 8 bases not matched to a gene; V was cut back by 2 bases and J by 7 bases. This CDR3 is 15 amino acids long.

V usage is TRBV28 and J usage is TRBJ1-1; TRBD1 might be the D (6 bases). The CDR3 consists of 17 residues. V was pared by 6 bases and J by 4 bases, with 24 bases between. Germline V CDR1 and CDR2: MDHEN, SYDVKM. The CDR3 spells CASSPAVSGAQGTEAFF. CDR3 DNA: TGTGCCAGCAGCCCAGCCGTGTCGGGGGCGCAGGGCACTGAAGCTTTCTTT.

This clone appeared a few times. A junction end diverges from the germline sequence, so it may reflect a read error. The rearrangement uses TRBV12-3 or TRBV12-4 and TRBJ2-7; D unresolved. The CDR3 covers 12 residues. The CDR3 DNA is TGTGTCAGCAGTCTTAGACGGCGCGAGCAGTACTTC. Protein product: CVSSLRRREQYF.

By sample fraction, this clone is medium-sized. The chain has TRBV3-1 and TRBJ1-6; the D gene is possibly TRBD1 (5 bases). The ends were cut back, 4 bases at V and 8 bases at J, with 12 bases in the middle. The CDR3 spans 14 residues. The germline V gene has CDR1 LGHDT and CDR2 YNNKEL (reference sequence). DNA of the CDR3: TGTGCCAGCAGCCCCAGGGCTGGGGATTCACCCCTCCACTTT. Residues: CASSPRAGDSPLHF.

The gene calls are TRBV6-1 and TRBJ1-5; 9 bases fit TRBD1. This CDR3 spans 12 amino acids. Germline CDR1 and CDR2: MNHNS and SASEGT. Trimming removed 9 bases from V and 6 bases from J; junction bases left unmatched: 3. The chain's CDR3 is CARKDRGQPQHF. The DNA of the CDR3 is TGTGCCAGGAAGGACAGGGGTCAGCCCCAGCATTTT.

This clone came up a few times. The chain employs TRBV15 and TRBJ1-1, with unresolved D. The CDR3 is 13 amino acids. V was shortened by 5 bases and J by 4 bases, with 11 bases between the two germline ends. Germline V gene data show CDR1 as LNHNV and CDR2 as YYDKDF (reference sequence). Here the CDR3 reads CATSRYRSTEAFF. In nucleotides, the CDR3 is TGTGCCACCAGCCGGTACAGATCCACTGAAGCTTTCTTT.

Only a few counts were recorded for this clone. At one end, the junction sequence differs from germline, possibly due to a read error. This chain connects TRBV27 to TRBJ1-5; D is uncertain. The CDR3 has 13 residues. Germline assignment: CDR1 MNHEY and CDR2 SMNVEV (reference sequence). CDR3 loop: CASRAHGDQPENF. CDR3 nucleotide sequence: TGTGCCAGTAGGGCCCACGGGGATCAGCCCGAGAATTTT.

This clone counts as medium-sized. The chain links TRBV5-1 to TRBJ2-2; a weak D match, TRBD2 (6 bases). Deletions cut 0 bases from V and 4 bases from J, with 16 bases between. Germline CDR1 reads SGHRS; CDR2 reads YFSETQ. This CDR3 spans 17 amino acids. The CDR3 DNA reads TGCGCCAGCAGCTTGGTTCTTAGGGAGGACGGCACCGGGGAGCTGTTTTTT. Its translation: CASSLVLREDGTGELFF.

Worth noting for this clone: Lacking the conserved final phenylalanine or tryptophan, this CDR3 likely reflects a read error. The rearrangement uses TRBV6-1 and TRBJ1-1, with D possibly matching TRBD1 (5 bases). Germline V gene lookup returns CDR1 MNHNS and CDR2 SASEGT. The ends were cut back, 5 bases at V and 4 bases at J, with 17 bases in the middle. The CDR3 is made up of 15 amino acids. CDR3 nucleotide sequence: TGTGCCAGCAGTAGGGCCCTCATGGGGGGCACTGAAGCTTTCTCT. Encoded protein: CASSRALMGGTEAFS.

The J gene is TRBJ1-4, the V gene TRBV30, with D maybe TRBD1 (6 bases). V lost 2 bases to trimming and J lost 11 bases, with 15 bases between them. The CDR3 is 13 residues long. Germline values: CDR1 GTSNPN, CDR2 SVGIG (reference sequence). CDR3 sequence reads: CAWSLDRGRKLFF. The CDR3 DNA is TGTGCCTGGAGTCTGGACCGGGGGCGGAAACTGTTTTTT.

This clone is labeled as large. The chain couples TRBV6-1 to TRBJ2-2, with a possible D match to TRBD1 (6 bases). The ends were cut back, 7 bases at V and 6 bases at J, with 12 bases in the middle. The CDR3 is 13 amino acids. Germline V gives CDR1 MNHNS, CDR2 SASEGT. The chain's CDR3 is CASNNAGAGELFF. CDR3 coding DNA: TGTGCCAGCAACAATGCAGGGGCCGGGGAGCTGTTTTTT.

V usage is TRBV5-1 and J usage is TRBJ2-2; 7 bases align to TRBD1. This CDR3 spans 13 amino acids. J lost 6 bases, V lost 4 bases, and 3 bases had no gene match. Germline V CDR1 and CDR2: SGHRS, YFSETQ. Here the CDR3 reads CASSTDRAGELFF. The CDR3 DNA sequence: TGCGCCAGCAGCACCGACAGGGCCGGGGAGCTGTTTTTT. Full variable domain (missing parts from reference TRBV5-1 and TRBJ2-2): KAGVTQTPRYLIKTRGQQVTLSCSPISGHRSVSWYQQTPGQGLQFLFEYFSETQRNKGNFPGRFSGRQFSNSRSEMNVSTLELGDSALYLCASSTDRAGELFFGEGSRLTVL.

This clone qualifies as medium-sized. The same CDR3 can be traced to other DNA sequences in this sample. CDR3 coding DNA: TGTGCCAGCAGCTTACAACTGAGTCCAACGTCCAATGAGCAGTTCTTC. Translated, it gives CASSLQLSPTSNEQFF. This rearrangement joins TRBV11-2 to TRBJ2-1; unclear D gene. Trimming cost V 2 bases and J 6 bases, with 17 bases left between them. CDR3 size: 16 residues. CDR1 and CDR2 from the germline V gene are SGHAT and FQNNGV. Complete variable domain (other parts from reference TRBV11-2 and TRBJ2-1): EAGVAQSPRYKIIEKRQSVAFWCNPISGHATLYWYQQILGQGPKLLIQFQNNGVVDDSQLPKDRFSAERLKGVDSTLKIQPAKLEDSAVYLCASSLQLSPTSNEQFFGPGTRLTVL.

The chain carries TRBV5-1 and TRBJ1-4; 8 bases map to TRBD1. The germline V gene encodes CDR1 SGHRS and CDR2 YFSETQ. The V segment lost 2 bases and the J segment 6 bases; nucleotides outside the gene matches: 3. There are 14 residues in the CDR3. The CDR3 loop is CASSFSQGDEKLFF. The CDR3 nucleotides read TGCGCCAGCAGCTTCTCACAGGGGGATGAAAAACTGTTTTTT. Drawing the rest from reference TRBV5-1 and TRBJ1-4, the complete variable domain is KAGVTQTPRYLIKTRGQQVTLSCSPISGHRSVSWYQQTPGQGLQFLFEYFSETQRNKGNFPGRFSGRQFSNSRSEMNVSTLELGDSALYLCASSFSQGDEKLFFGSGTQLSVL.

This clone is medium-sized. This chain's CDR3 is CASSLPWVNTEAFF. CDR3 in DNA: TGTGCCAGCAGCTTACCGTGGGTGAACACTGAAGCTTTCTTT. The rearrangement uses TRBV7-2 and TRBJ1-1; D is unresolved. With 2 bases removed from V and 0 bases from J, the gap between germline ends came to 7 bases. The germline CDR1 and CDR2 sequences are SGHTA and FQGNSA. The CDR3 consists of 14 residues.

A few counts support this clone. Germline and junction disagree at one end, which may indicate a read error. This chain uses TRBV6-1 with TRBJ2-1; D possibly corresponds to TRBD1 (6 bases). The germline V gene encodes CDR1 MNHNS and CDR2 SASEGT. There are 16 residues in the CDR3. The DNA for the CDR3 is TGTGCAAGCAGTGAACGGGTTGGGGGCACCTACAATGAGCAGTTCTTC. Encoded protein: CASSERVGGTYNEQFF.

This clone was counted at least ten times. V is TRBV30 and J is TRBJ2-6; no clear D gene. CDR3 length: 15 amino acids. CDR1 and CDR2 from the germline V gene are GTSNPN and SVGIG (reference sequence). V was pared by 3 bases and J by 4 bases, with 13 bases between. CDR3 sequence: CAWSQDPRGANVLTF. The CDR3 bases are TGTGCCTGGAGCCAAGACCCCAGGGGGGCCAACGTCCTGACTTTC.

This clone was counted between two and nine times. The V call is TRBV27, the J call TRBJ2-7; 8 bases align to TRBD2. The ends lost 6 bases at V and 5 bases at J; junction bases unmatched: 6. This CDR3 spans 13 amino acids. Per germline, CDR1 MNHEY and CDR2 SMNVEV (reference sequence). CDR3 region: CASRTSALHEQYF. The CDR3 DNA sequence: TGTGCCAGCAGGACTAGCGCCCTCCACGAGCAGTACTTC.

This clone is judged medium-sized (0.01 to 0.1%). This chain links TRBV30 with TRBJ2-7; D is undetermined. This CDR3 has 12 amino acids. Germline loops: CDR1 GTSNPN, CDR2 SVGIG (reference sequence). V lost 0 bases and J 6 bases, leaving 9 bases between the germline ends. The CDR3 loop is CAWSVGLREQYF. Here the CDR3 DNA reads TGTGCCTGGAGTGTTGGTCTTCGCGAGCAGTACTTC.

Relative to its sample, this clone is medium-sized (0.01 to 0.1%). The chain has TRBV12-3 or TRBV12-4 and TRBJ2-1, with a possible D match to TRBD2 (7 bases). With 8 bases removed from V and 1 base from J, the gap between germline ends came to 15 bases. CDR3 length: 15 amino acids. The CDR3 sequence: CASRGGGWSYNEQFF. In DNA, the CDR3 is TGTGCCAGCCGAGGGGGGGGATGGTCCTACAATGAGCAGTTCTTC.